This is a list of T cell receptor beta chains from one sample in a study of T cells in Graves' hyperthyroidism and ophthalmopathy. TCRdb analysed the multiplex PCR reads with MiXCR anew, one entry per CDR3 protein. This sample has hundreds of thousands of distinct CDR3 sequences, with 15% to 20% found just once. Input material: blood. All receptors come from a woman in her fifties or sixties with Graves' ophthalmopathy. CDR3s include the opening cysteine and the closing phenylalanine or tryptophan. Each record gives: V gene, clone size, J gene, D gene, CDR3 DNA, CDR3 protein. The D gene is left open where the match is weak. Size tells how often a clone was seen (once, few, many) or the class of an expanded clone, and some rows leave it out.

TRBV18,many,TRBJ2-5,TRBD1,TGTGCCAGCTCACGCGGACAGGGCCAAGAGACCCAGTACTTC,CASSRGQGQETQYF
TRBV6-1,.,TRBJ2-3,TRBD2,TGTGCCAGCAGTCGAGCGGGACTGACCGGCACAGATACGCAGTATTTT,CASSRAGLTGTDTQYF
TRBV29-1,.,TRBJ2-6,.,TGCAGCGTTGCCGGGGGTGCTGGGGCCAACGTCCTGACTTTC,CSVAGGAGANVLTF
TRBV6-5,many,TRBJ2-3,TRBD1,TGTGCCAGCAGTTTCTTTGGGACAGGGGGAAGGGATACGCAGTATTTT,CASSFFGTGGRDTQYF
TRBV11-2,many,TRBJ2-7,.,TGTGCCAGCAGCCAAAGGCATAGATCGACGGACAGATCCCTCTACGAGCAGTACTTC,CASSQRHRSTDRSLYEQYF
TRBV6-5,.,TRBJ2-5,.,TGTGCCAGCAGTTATTTCTCTGAGACAGAAGAGACCCAGTACTTC,CASSYFSETEETQYF
TRBV7-2,many,TRBJ1-6,TRBD1,TGTGCCAGCAGCTTAACTAGCGGGGCCACAGGGGCGATGAATTCACCCCTCCACTTT,CASSLTSGATGAMNSPLHF
TRBV15,many,TRBJ2-7,.,TGTGCCACCAGCAAGCAGACCCTCAGCTCCTACGAGCAGTACTTC,CATSKQTLSSYEQYF
TRBV6-2/TRBV6-3,many,TRBJ1-1,.,TGTGCCAGCAGTTCCGCAGGGTATGACACTGAAGCTTTCTTT,CASSSAGYDTEAFF
TRBV20-1,many,TRBJ2-1,.,TGCAGTGCGAGACAGGTCGGATTCCTCCCCGATGAGCAGTTCTTC,CSARQVGFLPDEQFF
TRBV7-9,many,TRBJ2-2,TRBD2,TGTGCCAGCAGTCGGACTAGCGGGAGGGTCACCGGGGAGCTGTTTTTT,CASSRTSGRVTGELFF
TRBV6-1,.,TRBJ1-4,.,TGTGCCAGCAGTTTGCGGGGAGCCCCTGCAACTAATGAAAAACTGTTTTTT,CASSLRGAPATNEKLFF
TRBV5-1,.,TRBJ1-4,.,TGCGCCAGCAGCTTGGGGGAAGCGGCCGGGGAAAAACTGTTTTTT,CASSLGEAAGEKLFF
TRBV4-3,few,TRBJ2-3,TRBD2,TGCGCCAGCAGCCAAGGCAATAGCGGGGACGATACGCAGTATTTT,CASSQGNSGDDTQYF
TRBV28,many,TRBJ1-3,TRBD1,TGTGCCAGCAGTTCCCCGACAGGGGAGGCTGGAAACACCATATATTTT,CASSSPTGEAGNTIYF
TRBV7-9,.,TRBJ1-6,.,TGTGCCAGCAGCTTAACCGTTTTGAGGAGCTCCTATAATTCACCCCTCCACTTT,CASSLTVLRSSYNSPLHF
TRBV4-2,many,TRBJ1-2,.,TGTGCCAGCAGCCAAGAATCAGGTGCATACGGCTACACCTTC,CASSQESGAYGYTF
TRBV6-2/TRBV6-3,.,TRBJ2-7,.,TGTGCCAGCAGTTACGACAGCTCCTACGAGCAGTACTTC,CASSYDSSYEQYF
TRBV6-2/TRBV6-3,many,TRBJ2-7,.,TGTGCCAGCACCCAGAGGAGCTCCTACGAGCAGTACTTC,CASTQRSSYEQYF
TRBV29-1,many,TRBJ2-1,.,TGCAGCGTTATCCCCTACAATGAGCAGTTCTTC,CSVIPYNEQFF
TRBV18,many,TRBJ2-1,.,TGTGCCAGCTCACCCAGCAATGAGCAGTTCTTC,CASSPSNEQFF
TRBV6-1,many,TRBJ2-7,.,TGTGCCAGCAGTTCCGCTAACAGAGGATCCGAGCAGTACTTC,CASSSANRGSEQYF
TRBV13,many,TRBJ2-3,.,TGTGCCAGCAGCGTCCGACAGGTCGGTACGCAGTATTTT,CASSVRQVGTQYF
TRBV2,many,TRBJ2-3,.,TGTGCCAGCCTCCGCGCTATCCCAAGAAACACAGATACGCAGTATTTT,CASLRAIPRNTDTQYF
TRBV19,many,TRBJ1-4,.,TGTGCCAGTAGTTCTCAAAGAAATGAAAAACTGTTTTTT,CASSSQRNEKLFF
TRBV12-3/TRBV12-4,many,TRBJ2-7,TRBD2,TGTGCCAGCAGCAGCTTAACTAGCGGGAGGGCCCGGGACGAGCAGTACTTC,CASSSLTSGRARDEQYF
TRBV29-1,.,TRBJ2-5,.,TGCAGCGTTGAGCTAAACGGGGAGACCCAGTACTTC,CSVELNGETQYF
TRBV3-1,many,TRBJ1-1,.,TGTGCCAGCAGCCAAGACCCTACCGTTTTGTCTGAAGCTTTCTTT,CASSQDPTVLSEAFF
TRBV5-1,few,TRBJ2-5,.,TGCGCCAGCAGCTTGGCCTCGGGTACAGAGACCCAGTACTTC,CASSLASGTETQYF
TRBV29-1,many,TRBJ2-1,.,TGCAGCGTTGAACTAGATACCTCCTACAATGAGCAGTTCTTC,CSVELDTSYNEQFF
TRBV20-1,many,TRBJ2-3,.,TGCAGTGCCCTTACGGTATCCACGCCAGATACGCAGTATTTT,CSALTVSTPDTQYF
TRBV18,.,TRBJ1-4,TRBD1,TGTGCCAGCTCACTGGGACAGGGCGGTGTCGGTGAAAAACTGTTTTTT,CASSLGQGGVGEKLFF
TRBV5-1,many,TRBJ2-1,TRBD2,TGCGCCAGCAGCTTGGATCCTAGCGGGAGCTCCTACAATGAGCAGTTCTTC,CASSLDPSGSSYNEQFF
TRBV2,.,TRBJ2-7,TRBD2,TGTGCCAGCAGTGGGCTAGCGGGGGCGTACGAGCAGTACTTC,CASSGLAGAYEQYF
TRBV29-1,few,TRBJ1-2,.,TGCAGCGTTGTAAGCAGGCTGCGCGCCGGCTACACCTTC,CSVVSRLRAGYTF
TRBV7-2,many,TRBJ2-1,.,TGTGCCAGCAGCTTAAATTGGGGCGGGTACAATGAGCAGTTCTTC,CASSLNWGGYNEQFF
TRBV18,few,TRBJ2-1,.,TGTGCCAGCTCACCACCCTCAGGCGCAGATTACAATGAGCAGTTCTTC,CASSPPSGADYNEQFF
TRBV30,many,TRBJ1-1,.,TGTGCCCTTGCAGGGATCGTGAACACTGAAGCTTTCTTT,CALAGIVNTEAFF